This paragraph reports one TCR beta chain. This sample was included in a study of PD-L1 blockade in urothelial cancer. Turning to the study itself: Enrolled patients had been treated previously with 0 to 3 chemotherapy regimens.

What went into each PCR as a spike was synthetic TCR analog templates. Sequenced by immunoSEQ multiplex PCR; TCRdb stores in-frame clones only, minus some. The repertoire has about 48,000 clones, approximately 80% of them found once; the top ten carry over 8.5%. Time point here: peripheral blood 6 weeks after treatment start. All patients handed over anywhere from 1 to 8 samples, pretreatment and on-treatment. The J segment lost 0 bases and the V segment lost 4 bases, leaving 8 bases of the junction unmatched. CDR1 LGHNA and CDR2 YNFKEQ come from the germline V gene. There are 17 residues in the CDR3.

The sequenced sample was PBMCs, obtained around atezolizumab (anti-PD-L1) treatment. The gene calls are TRBV4-2 and TRBJ2-3; 9 bases line up with TRBD1. This clonotype was sampled from a man between 65 and 85 years old with urothelial cancer. The CDR3, as DNA: TGTGCCAGCAGCCCCGAACCCGGGACAGGGAGCACAGATACGCAGTATTTT. As protein: CASSPEPGTGSTDTQYF.